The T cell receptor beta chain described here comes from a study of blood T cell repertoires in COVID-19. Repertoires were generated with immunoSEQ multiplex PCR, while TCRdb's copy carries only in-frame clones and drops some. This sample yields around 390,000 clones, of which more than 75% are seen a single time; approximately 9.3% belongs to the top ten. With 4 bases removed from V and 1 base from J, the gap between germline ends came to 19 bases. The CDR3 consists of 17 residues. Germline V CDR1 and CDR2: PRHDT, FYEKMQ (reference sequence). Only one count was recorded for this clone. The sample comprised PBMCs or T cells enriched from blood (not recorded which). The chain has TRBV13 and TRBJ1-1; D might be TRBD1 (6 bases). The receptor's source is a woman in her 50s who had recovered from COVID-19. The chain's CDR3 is CASSSSGLGGENTEAFF. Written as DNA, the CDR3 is TGTGCCAGCAGCTCTTCGGGCCTAGGGGGGGAGAACACTGAAGCTTTCTTT.